Below, one T cell receptor (beta chain) is given with its context. The antigen remains unidentified. These data come from a study of CD8 T cells in ankylosing spondylitis. Findings and limits, study-wide: Ankylosing spondylitis blood seemed to carry a telltale TCR beta motif made of under 10 highly homologous variants. The authors found the disease-linked clones to be CD8+ and relatively rare in peripheral blood. Earlier authors reported some of these motif variants in reactive arthritis synovial fluid and blood. Significantly higher representation of disease-linked clones was reported for matched ankylosing spondylitis synovial fluid.

5'-RACE, quantitative and with molecular barcodes, yielded the TCR beta libraries. TCRdb itself ran the 5' RACE reads through MiXCR, one entry per CDR3 protein. The data hold roughly 700,000 distinct CDR3 sequences, with around 19% observed a single time. Per germline, CDR1 MNHEY and CDR2 SVGAGI. V lost 0 bases, J lost 4 bases, and 12 bases lay in between. The CDR3 extends over 15 amino acids. Sequenced sample: blood, either unsorted or a sorted T cell fraction (not recorded which). This receptor was taken from a male donor with ankylosing spondylitis. The chain combines TRBV6-5 with TRBJ1-1; no reliable D call. This CDR3 reads CASSYSRQVGTEAFF. Written as DNA, the CDR3 is TGTGCCAGCAGTTACTCGAGGCAAGTTGGCACTGAAGCTTTCTTT.